A selection of T cell receptor beta chains follows, all from one sample in a study of T-cell reconstitution after alpha-beta-depleted transplantation in children. From the PCR reads, TCRdb called clonotypes with MiXCR, one entry per CDR3 protein. The sample lists roughly 120,000 distinct CDR3 sequences, roughly 23% occurring once. The input for sequencing was PBMCs, mostly from graft donor cells, taken 180 days after TCRalphabeta/CD19-depleted stem cell transplant. Receptor source: a male patient aged 2-15 years who had a stem cell transplant for chronic granulomatous disease, so the T cells may come from the graft donor. Both conserved end residues are part of each CDR3. The D gene is left open where the match is weak. Expanded clones get a size class; other rows say once, few or many, or leave the size out.

>TRBD2|TRBV15|TRBJ2-7|.
CATSRDIVSGSYEQYF
TGTGCCACCAGCAGAGATATTGTCAGCGGGAGTTACGAGCAGTACTTC
>TRBD1|TRBV3-1|TRBJ1-2|.
CASSPRQGAEGYTF
TGTGCCAGCAGCCCCAGACAGGGGGCAGAGGGCTACACCTTC
>TRBD1|TRBV15|TRBJ1-3|few
CATRRVIGTGGNTIYF
TGTGCCACCAGGCGTGTTATCGGGACAGGTGGAAACACCATATATTTT
>.|TRBV7-2|TRBJ2-1|.
CASSLVGARYSYNEQFF
TGTGCCAGCAGCTTGGTTGGGGCCCGCTATTCTTACAATGAGCAGTTCTTC
>TRBD1|TRBV11-2|TRBJ2-7|.
CASSVHRGLVYEQYF
TGTGCCAGCAGCGTCCACAGGGGGCTGGTCTACGAGCAGTACTTC
>TRBD2|TRBV5-4|TRBJ2-1|few
CASTRLAGGVNEQFF
TGTGCCAGCACCAGACTAGCGGGAGGAGTGAATGAGCAGTTCTTC
>.|TRBV29-1|TRBJ2-3|.
CSVDFRTDTQYF
TGCAGCGTTGATTTCCGCACAGATACGCAGTATTTT
>TRBD2|TRBV4-2|TRBJ2-1|many
CASSPIPGVAGSIGVYEQFF
TGTGCCAGCAGCCCCATACCCGGGGTAGCGGGGTCTATAGGGGTGTATGAGCAGTTCTTC
>.|TRBV2|TRBJ2-7|few
CASILDGPYEQYF
TGTGCCAGCATCCTGGACGGTCCCTACGAGCAGTACTTC
>.|TRBV6-5|TRBJ1-2|many
CASSYSGSFLYGYTF
TGTGCCAGCAGTTACTCGGGCAGCTTCCTCTATGGCTACACCTTC
>.|TRBV7-2|TRBJ2-5|few
CASSLVPHRVQETQYF
TGTGCCAGCAGCTTAGTCCCCCACAGGGTTCAAGAGACCCAGTACTTC
>.|TRBV19|TRBJ2-7|many
CASSIDVGNSYEQYF
TGTGCCAGTAGTATAGATGTGGGGAACTCCTACGAGCAGTACTTC
>TRBD1|TRBV25-1|TRBJ1-6|.
CASSGTGLSPLHF
TGTGCCAGCAGCGGGACAGGCCTTTCACCCCTCCACTTT
>TRBD1|TRBV7-2|TRBJ1-4|once
CASSSGQGNNEKLFF
TGTGCCAGCAGCTCAGGACAGGGAAATAATGAAAAACTGTTTTTT
>.|TRBV10-3|TRBJ2-1|.
CAISEIAPNEQFF
TGTGCCATCAGTGAGATAGCGCCGAATGAGCAGTTCTTC
>.|TRBV15|TRBJ2-1|.
CATSRDQGLDEQFF
TGTGCCACCAGCAGAGACCAGGGGTTGGATGAGCAGTTCTTC
>TRBD1|TRBV12-3/TRBV12-4|TRBJ2-3|.
CASSRDRNTDTQYF
TGTGCCAGCAGTCGGGACAGAAACACAGATACGCAGTATTTT
>TRBD1|TRBV5-4|TRBJ1-2|few
CASSAPPGQGYYGYTF
TGTGCCAGCAGCGCCCCTCCGGGACAGGGGTACTATGGCTACACCTTC
>.|TRBV11-2|TRBJ2-1|many
CASSPKRGISYNEQFF
TGTGCCAGCAGCCCGAAGAGGGGTATTTCCTACAATGAGCAGTTCTTC
>TRBD1|TRBV9|TRBJ2-3|few
CASSVGTGRTDTQYF
TGTGCCAGCAGCGTAGGGACAGGGAGAACAGATACGCAGTATTTT
>TRBD1|TRBV27|TRBJ1-6|few
CASRQGSYNSPLHF
TGTGCCAGCCGACAGGGTTCGTATAATTCACCCCTCCACTTT
>.|TRBV12-3/TRBV12-4|TRBJ2-6|many
CASSLLPNVVLTF
TGTGCCAGCAGTTTACTCCCCAATGTCGTCCTGACTTTC
>.|TRBV5-1|TRBJ2-1|.
CASSLAGRYNEQFF
TGCGCCAGCAGCTTGGCAGGGAGGTACAATGAGCAGTTCTTC
>.|TRBV20-1|TRBJ2-1|many
CSARDRRISNNEQFF
TGCAGTGCTAGAGATAGAAGGATATCGAACAATGAGCAGTTCTTC
>.|TRBV29-1|TRBJ2-1|many
CSVEVEGPSNEQFF
TGCAGCGTTGAAGTAGAGGGGCCGAGCAATGAGCAGTTCTTC
>TRBD1|TRBV7-9|TRBJ2-1|few
CASSTGTGFYEQFF
TGTGCCAGCAGCACAGGGACAGGGTTTTATGAGCAGTTCTTC
>.|TRBV19|TRBJ2-3|.
CASIVPVSLSTDTQYF
TGTGCCAGTATCGTGCCCGTTAGCCTCTCCACAGATACGCAGTATTTT
>.|TRBV7-6|TRBJ2-7|few
CASSPYLVSYEQYF
TGTGCCAGCAGCCCGTATTTAGTGTCCTACGAGCAGTACTTC
>.|TRBV12-3/TRBV12-4|TRBJ2-3|many
CASSPGRSPFFTDTQYF
TGTGCCAGCAGCCCGGGACGGAGCCCATTCTTCACAGATACGCAGTATTTT
>TRBD2|TRBV2|TRBJ2-1|few
CASRPSTLIAGSNEQFF
TGTGCCAGCAGACCATCCACTCTCATAGCGGGTTCGAATGAGCAGTTCTTC
>.|TRBV28|TRBJ1-1|.
CASSLKGGNTEAFF
TGTGCCAGCAGTTTAAAGGGGGGGAACACTGAAGCTTTCTTT
>.|TRBV12-3/TRBV12-4|TRBJ2-2|.
CASSPRTLTGELFF
TGTGCCAGCAGTCCACGGACCCTCACCGGGGAGCTGTTTTTT
>.|TRBV7-2|TRBJ2-1|many
CASSFGLVYEQFF
TGTGCCAGCAGCTTTGGGCTAGTGTATGAGCAGTTCTTC
>.|TRBV6-2/TRBV6-3|TRBJ2-1|.
CASSPSETRTEQFF
TGTGCCAGCAGTCCTAGCGAGACTAGAACTGAGCAGTTCTTC
>TRBD2|TRBV15|TRBJ2-2|.
CATSRDIGLAGGLTGELFF
TGTGCCACCAGCAGAGATATAGGACTAGCGGGAGGACTCACCGGGGAGCTGTTTTTT
>.|TRBV5-1|TRBJ2-5|.
CASSLGTGKETQYF
TGCGCCAGCAGCTTGGGAACAGGCAAAGAGACCCAGTACTTC
>.|TRBV11-2|TRBJ2-3|few
CASSHSKGSVTGTRYGTQYF
TGTGCCAGCAGCCACTCCAAAGGCTCGGTAACAGGGACCCGCTATGGTACGCAGTATTTT
>.|TRBV15|TRBJ2-3|many
CATSRDFGLPTDTQYF
TGTGCCACCAGCAGAGATTTTGGTCTTCCCACAGATACGCAGTATTTT
>.|TRBV18|TRBJ1-3|.
CASSPDRFSGNTIYF
TGTGCCAGCTCACCAGACAGGTTCTCTGGAAACACCATATATTTT
>.|TRBV20-1|TRBJ2-3|many
CSARDGRTTDTQYF
TGCAGTGCTAGAGACGGGCGAACCACAGATACGCAGTATTTT
>.|TRBV7-9|TRBJ2-1|many
CASKLAAVRNEQFF
TGTGCCAGCAAGTTGGCAGCCGTCAGGAATGAGCAGTTCTTC
>TRBD2|TRBV20-1|TRBJ2-5|many
CSARPYRNPGLGVETQYF
TGCAGTGCCCGACCCTACCGTAACCCGGGACTAGGGGTAGAGACCCAGTACTTC
>.|TRBV12-3/TRBV12-4|TRBJ2-3|few
CASSLARGVQADTQYF
TGTGCCAGCAGTTTAGCGAGAGGAGTCCAGGCAGATACGCAGTATTTT
>.|TRBV7-2|TRBJ2-7|few
CASSLLRGGEQYF
TGTGCCAGCAGCTTACTTAGAGGGGGCGAGCAGTACTTC
>TRBD2|TRBV5-1|TRBJ2-1|.
CASSFSSGGSSYNEQFF
TGCGCCAGCAGCTTTTCTAGCGGGGGGAGCTCCTACAATGAGCAGTTCTTC